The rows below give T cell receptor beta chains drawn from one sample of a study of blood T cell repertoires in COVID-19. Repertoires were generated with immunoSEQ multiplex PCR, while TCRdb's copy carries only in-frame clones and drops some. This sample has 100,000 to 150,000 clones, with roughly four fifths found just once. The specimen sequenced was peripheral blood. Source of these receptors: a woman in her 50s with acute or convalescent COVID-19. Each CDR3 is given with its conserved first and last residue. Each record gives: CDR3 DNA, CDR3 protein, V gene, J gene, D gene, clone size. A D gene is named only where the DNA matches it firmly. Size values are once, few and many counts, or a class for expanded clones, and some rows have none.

DNA: TGTGCCAGCAGCCATCGGACTCCACTCCATACGCAGTATTTT
CDR3: CASSHRTPLHTQYF
V: TRBV3-1/TRBV3-2
J: TRBJ2-3
D: .
size: .

DNA: TGTGCCAGCAGTCCGAGGACAGGGGGCACCTATGGCTACACCTTC
CDR3: CASSPRTGGTYGYTF
V: TRBV28
J: TRBJ1-2
D: TRBD1
size: few

DNA: TGTGCCAGCAGCGCCAACGGACGGGAAGACACGAACACCGGGGAGCTGTTTTTT
CDR3: CASSANGREDTNTGELFF
V: TRBV5-6
J: TRBJ2-2
D: .
size: .

DNA: TGTGCCAGCAGCAGCTCCTACAAAAACATTCAGTACTTC
CDR3: CASSSSYKNIQYF
V: TRBV13
J: TRBJ2-4
D: .
size: .

DNA: TGTGCCACCAGCAGAGGGGGGGGGACCTACGAGCAGTACTTC
CDR3: CATSRGGGTYEQYF
V: TRBV15
J: TRBJ2-7
D: TRBD2
size: .

DNA: TGTGCCAGCAGTGACGACCAGGGTTTGAACACTGAAGCTTTCTTT
CDR3: CASSDDQGLNTEAFF
V: TRBV6-1
J: TRBJ1-1
D: .
size: .

DNA: TGTGCCAGCAGCTTAGGTGGGACAGGAGGGCTTGAAGCTTTCTTT
CDR3: CASSLGGTGGLEAFF
V: TRBV7-9
J: TRBJ1-1
D: TRBD1
size: .

DNA: TGCAGTGCTAGTACCGGACAGGTGATTAATTCACCCCTCCATTTT
CDR3: CSASTGQVINSPLHF
V: TRBV20-1
J: TRBJ1-6
D: TRBD1
size: .

DNA: TGTGCCATCAGTGAGTCCGGGGGTGTCAGCAATCAGCCCCAGCATTTT
CDR3: CAISESGGVSNQPQHF
V: TRBV10-3
J: TRBJ1-5
D: .
size: .

DNA: TGTGCCAGTAGTATTAGGACAGACTCCTACGAGCAGTACTTC
CDR3: CASSIRTDSYEQYF
V: TRBV19
J: TRBJ2-7
D: .
size: .

DNA: TGTGCCAGCCGATGGGGGGTGAGTCTGGATCAGCCCCAGCATTTT
CDR3: CASRWGVSLDQPQHF
V: TRBV2
J: TRBJ1-5
D: .
size: .

DNA: TGCAGTGCTAGTGTTGACAGCTATCAGCCCCAGCATTTT
CDR3: CSASVDSYQPQHF
V: TRBV20-1
J: TRBJ1-5
D: .
size: .

DNA: TGTGCCAGTAGTACACTCGGGACAGGCGGTAACTATGGCTACACCTTC
CDR3: CASSTLGTGGNYGYTF
V: TRBV19
J: TRBJ1-2
D: TRBD1
size: .

DNA: TGTGCCAGCAGCTCTACGCACGACAGGGGCTCTGGAAACACCATATATTTT
CDR3: CASSSTHDRGSGNTIYF
V: TRBV7-9
J: TRBJ1-3
D: TRBD1
size: .

DNA: TGTGCCAGCAGCCAAGATATTCTTCTAGCGGGGGGGCCCGAGCAGTACTTC
CDR3: CASSQDILLAGGPEQYF
V: TRBV3-1/TRBV3-2
J: TRBJ2-7
D: TRBD2
size: .

DNA: TGTGCCAGCAACCTTCGTGCCTTAGGGACAGGCTCCTACGAGCAGTACTTC
CDR3: CASNLRALGTGSYEQYF
V: TRBV2
J: TRBJ2-7
D: TRBD1
size: .

DNA: TGTGCCATCAGTGGGCAGGGGGCGAAAGGAAACACCATATATTTT
CDR3: CAISGQGAKGNTIYF
V: TRBV10-3
J: TRBJ1-3
D: TRBD1
size: .

DNA: TGTGCCAGCAGCAGTGCGGGGGCCTACGAGCAGTACTTC
CDR3: CASSSAGAYEQYF
V: TRBV5-6
J: TRBJ2-7
D: TRBD2
size: many

DNA: TGCGCCAGCAGCTTGGTTCGGGTCCACCATGGTTCACCCCTCCACTTT
CDR3: CASSLVRVHHGSPLHF
V: TRBV5-1
J: TRBJ1-6
D: .
size: once